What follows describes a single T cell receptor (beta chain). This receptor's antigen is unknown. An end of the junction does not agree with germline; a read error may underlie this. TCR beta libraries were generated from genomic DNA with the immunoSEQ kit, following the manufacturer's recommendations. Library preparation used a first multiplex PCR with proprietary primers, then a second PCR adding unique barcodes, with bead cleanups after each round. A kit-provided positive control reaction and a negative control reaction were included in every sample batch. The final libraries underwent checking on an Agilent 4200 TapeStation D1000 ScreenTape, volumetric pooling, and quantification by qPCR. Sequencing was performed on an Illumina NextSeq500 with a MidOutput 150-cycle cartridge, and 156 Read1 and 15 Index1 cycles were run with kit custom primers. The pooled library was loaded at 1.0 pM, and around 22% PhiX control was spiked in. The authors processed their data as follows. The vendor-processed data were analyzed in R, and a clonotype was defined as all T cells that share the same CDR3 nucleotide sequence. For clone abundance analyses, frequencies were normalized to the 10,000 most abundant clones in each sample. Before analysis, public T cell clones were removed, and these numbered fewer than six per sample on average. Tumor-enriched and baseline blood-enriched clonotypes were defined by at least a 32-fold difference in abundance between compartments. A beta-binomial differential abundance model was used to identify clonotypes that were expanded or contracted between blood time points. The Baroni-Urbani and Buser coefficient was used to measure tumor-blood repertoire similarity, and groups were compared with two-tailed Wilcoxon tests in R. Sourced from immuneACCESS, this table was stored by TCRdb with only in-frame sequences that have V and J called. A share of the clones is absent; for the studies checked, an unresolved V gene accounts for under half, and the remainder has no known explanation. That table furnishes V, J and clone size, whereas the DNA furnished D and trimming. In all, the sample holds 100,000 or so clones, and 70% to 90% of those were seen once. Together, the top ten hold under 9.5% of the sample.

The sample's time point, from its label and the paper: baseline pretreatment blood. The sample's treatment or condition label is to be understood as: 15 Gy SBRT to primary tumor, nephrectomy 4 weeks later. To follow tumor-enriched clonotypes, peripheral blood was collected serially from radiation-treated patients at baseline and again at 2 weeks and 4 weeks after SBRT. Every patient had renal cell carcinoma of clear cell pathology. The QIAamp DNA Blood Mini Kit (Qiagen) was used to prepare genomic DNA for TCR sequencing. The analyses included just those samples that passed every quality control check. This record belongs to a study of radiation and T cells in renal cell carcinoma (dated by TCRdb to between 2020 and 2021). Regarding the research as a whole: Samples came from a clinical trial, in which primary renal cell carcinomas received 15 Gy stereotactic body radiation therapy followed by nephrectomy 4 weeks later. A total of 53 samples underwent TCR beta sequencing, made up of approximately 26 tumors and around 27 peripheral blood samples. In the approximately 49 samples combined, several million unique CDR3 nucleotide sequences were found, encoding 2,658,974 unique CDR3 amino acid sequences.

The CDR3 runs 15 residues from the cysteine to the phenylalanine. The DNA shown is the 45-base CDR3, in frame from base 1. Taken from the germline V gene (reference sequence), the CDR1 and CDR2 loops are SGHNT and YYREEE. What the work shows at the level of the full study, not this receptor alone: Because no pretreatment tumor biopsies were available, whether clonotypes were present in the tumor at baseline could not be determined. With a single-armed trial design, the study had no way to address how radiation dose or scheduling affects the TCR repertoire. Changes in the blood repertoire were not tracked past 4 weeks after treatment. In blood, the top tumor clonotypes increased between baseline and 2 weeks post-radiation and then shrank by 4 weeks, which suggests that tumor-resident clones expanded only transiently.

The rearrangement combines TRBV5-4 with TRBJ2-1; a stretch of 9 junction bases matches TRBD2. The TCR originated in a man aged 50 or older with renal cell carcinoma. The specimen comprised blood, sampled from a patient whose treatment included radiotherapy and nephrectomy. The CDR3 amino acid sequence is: CATRQFGGGDNGQFF. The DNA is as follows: TGTGCCACCCGACAATTCGGCGGGGGGGACAATGGGCAGTTCTTC.